The 20 T cell receptor beta chains presented below share a single source sample, sequenced in a study of cytomegalovirus exposure and HLA in healthy donors. Method: immunoSEQ multiplex PCR; TCRdb's copy keeps in-frame clones and lacks some. Of under 300,000 clones in the sample, 80% to 90% were seen once. The material sequenced was PBMCs. These receptors were obtained from a woman aged 18-29 years in good health and CMV-seronegative.

The chain joins TRBV29-1 to TRBJ1-1, with 8 bases lining up with TRBD1. The CDR3 loop spans 11 amino acids. Germline V gene sequence: CDR1 SQVTM, CDR2 ANQGSEA. V lost 7 bases and J lost 6; bases outside the gene matches: 4. CDR3 loop: CSADRGAEAFF. The CDR3 region has the DNA TGCAGCGCTGACAGGGGCGCTGAAGCTTTCTTT.

To note about this clone: A read error may produce the germline difference seen at one junction end. The rearrangement uses TRBV29-1 and TRBJ2-5; 8 positions agree with TRBD2. The V gene's germline CDR1 is SQVTM and CDR2 ANQGSEA. CDR3 length: 15 residues. The CDR3 region has the DNA TGCAGCGCTGAACCCAGGAGCGGGGGTTGGGAGACCCAGTACTTC. Amino acids: CSAEPRSGGWETQYF.

The chain employs TRBV28 and TRBJ1-2; D is possibly TRBD1 (6 bases). This CDR3 has 18 amino acids. The V gene lost 3 bases and the J gene lost 5 bases, with 25 bases spanning the gap. Per the germline V gene, CDR1 is MDHEN and CDR2 is SYDVKM. The CDR3, as DNA: TGTGCCAGCAGTTTCTCCTATGTGTGGACAGAGAGGGATTATGGCTACACCTTC. This gives the protein CASSFSYVWTERDYGYTF.

The V and J genes are TRBV7-8 and TRBJ1-3; 7 bases agree with TRBD1. The V gene's germline CDR1 is SGHVS and CDR2 FQNEAQ. V trimming: 5 bases; J trimming: 1 base; junction bases outside the gene matches: 11. The CDR3 consists of 17 residues. The CDR3 region has the DNA TGTGCCAGCAGCACTCAGAACTACAGGGGATCTGGAAACACCATATATTTT. It yields the protein CASSTQNYRGSGNTIYF.

The chain links TRBV2 to TRBJ2-7; D perhaps matches TRBD1 (5 bases). In germline, CDR1 is SNHLY, CDR2 FYNNEI. Deletions cut 5 bases from V and 0 bases from J, with 17 bases between. CDR3 size: 16 residues. The CDR3 is CASSPARQDISYEQYF. Written as DNA, the CDR3 is TGTGCCAGCAGTCCCGCTCGGCAGGACATCTCCTACGAGCAGTACTTC.

CDR3 region: CAIRLDRGVTEAFF. The CDR3 nucleotides read TGTGCCATCAGGTTGGACAGGGGAGTAACTGAAGCTTTCTTT. The gene calls are TRBV10-3 and TRBJ1-1; TRBD1 aligns across 9 bases. Trimming took 6 bases from V and 5 from J; bases not matched to a gene: 7. CDR3 length equals 14 residues. CDR1 and CDR2 (germline): ENHRY, SYGVKD.

This rearrangement joins TRBV10-3 to TRBJ1-1; maybe TRBD1 (5 bases). CDR3 length: 16 amino acids. In germline, CDR1 is ENHRY, CDR2 SYGVKD. With 6 bases removed from V and 1 base from J, the gap between germline ends came to 18 bases. The CDR3 here is CAIRQTVILSNTEAFF. In DNA, the CDR3 is TGTGCCATCAGGCAGACAGTAATTCTGTCGAACACTGAAGCTTTCTTT.

This clone was seen once. The chain carries TRBV5-6 and TRBJ2-5; D gene unclear. Germline loops: CDR1 SGHDT, CDR2 YYEEEE. This CDR3 has 11 residues. Trimming took 4 bases from V and 2 from J, leaving 3 bases between them. CDR3 loop: CASSIQETQYF. The CDR3, as DNA: TGTGCCAGCAGCATACAAGAGACCCAGTACTTC.

This clone has only one observation. This CDR3 is CASRLAGGFNEQYF. CDR3 nucleotides: TGCGCCAGCAGGCTAGCGGGAGGGTTCAACGAGCAGTACTTC. This chain links TRBV5-1 with TRBJ2-7, with 12 positions matching TRBD2. Per the germline V gene, CDR1 is SGHRS and CDR2 is YFSETQ. The CDR3 extends over 14 amino acids. Germline trimming cut 5 bases from V and 5 bases from J; bases unmatched to any gene: 5.

The gene calls are TRBV4-3 and TRBJ2-2; 11 nucleotides match TRBD2. The CDR3 runs 17 residues. V lost 0 bases, J lost 1 base, and 1 base stayed unmatched. From germline, CDR1 is LGHNA and CDR2 YSLEER. CDR3 sequence (DNA): TGCGCCAGCAGCCAAGATCTAGCGGGGGGGAACACCGGGGAGCTGTTTTTT. Translated: CASSQDLAGGNTGELFF.

The rearrangement links TRBV25-1 to TRBJ1-5; weak D call: TRBD1 (5 bases). CDR1 and CDR2 from the germline V gene are MGHDK and SYGVNS. There are 13 residues in the CDR3. V was clipped by 5 bases and J by 4 bases, with 9 bases between them. DNA for the CDR3: TGTGCCAGCAGTCCCGCAGGGAATCAGCCCCAGCATTTT. It yields the protein CASSPAGNQPQHF. Using reference TRBV25-1 and TRBJ1-5 for the parts outside the CDR3, the full variable domain is EADIYQTPRYLVIGTGKKITLECSQTMGHDKMYWYQQDPGMELHLIHYSYGVNSTEKGDLSSESTVSRIRTEHFPLTLESARPSHTSQYLCASSPAGNQPQHFGDGTRLSIL.

The sample holds one count of this clone. This rearrangement joins TRBV19 to TRBJ1-5; 7 bases fit TRBD1. V was clipped by 6 bases and J by 3 bases; unmatched bases: 5. The CDR3 is 14 residues long. Germline V gene sequence: CDR1 LNHDA, CDR2 SQIVND (reference sequence). As DNA, the CDR3 is TGTGCCAGTAGCCCGGACAGGAACAATCAGCCCCAGCATTTT. This gives the protein CASSPDRNNQPQHF.

The gene calls are TRBV2 and TRBJ1-3, with TRBD1 identical over 7 bases. Germline trimming cut 5 bases from V and 9 bases from J; bases unmatched to any gene: 10. Germline values: CDR1 SNHLY, CDR2 FYNNEI. The CDR3 covers 14 residues. CDR3 DNA sequence: TGTGCCAGCAGTTTGACAGGGCCGGTGGGCACCATATATTTT. Translated: CASSLTGPVGTIYF.

This clone was detected many times. The chain couples TRBV7-2 to TRBJ2-7; 8 nucleotides line up with TRBD2. This CDR3 is 15 amino acids long. From germline, CDR1 is SGHTA and CDR2 FQGNSA. Trimming removed 5 bases from V and 1 base from J; junction bases left unmatched: 7. The CDR3 sequence: CASSPGGGQSYEQYF. In DNA form, the CDR3 reads TGTGCCAGCAGCCCGGGAGGGGGGCAGTCCTACGAGCAGTACTTC.

The chain uses TRBV7-8 and TRBJ2-7; 16 bases line up with TRBD2. The CDR3 totals 18 residues. CDR1 is SGHVS, CDR2 FQNEAQ, per germline. The junction had 7 bases not matched to a gene; V was cut back by 4 bases and J by 1 base. The CDR3, as DNA: TGTGCCAGCAGCTGGGGACTAGCGGGAGGGCCGGGGTCCTACGAGCAGTACTTC. Translating gives CASSWGLAGGPGSYEQYF.

The rearrangement uses TRBV29-1 and TRBJ2-1; 7 nucleotides agree with TRBD2. From germline, CDR1 is SQVTM and CDR2 ANQGSEA. The CDR3 loop spans 14 amino acids. J lost 3 bases, V lost 7 bases, and 9 bases had no gene match. This chain's CDR3 is CSAPTSLDYNEQFF. DNA of the CDR3: TGCAGCGCACCGACTAGCCTCGACTACAATGAGCAGTTCTTC.

This chain links TRBV30 with TRBJ1-1, with unresolved D. V was clipped by 0 bases and J by 0 bases, with 11 bases between them. This CDR3 has 15 amino acids. The germline CDR1 and CDR2 sequences are GTSNPN and SVGIG (reference sequence). CDR3 protein: CAWSVRRRVNTEAFF. The CDR3 bases are TGTGCCTGGAGTGTACGACGACGGGTGAACACTGAAGCTTTCTTT.

The rearrangement uses TRBV5-6 and TRBJ2-1; TRBD2 aligns across 9 bases. Per germline, CDR1 SGHDT and CDR2 YYEEEE. This CDR3 has 16 amino acids. V was clipped by 1 base and J by 3 bases; unmatched bases: 5. This CDR3 reads CASSLSAGGLYNEQFF. The CDR3 DNA reads as TGTGCCAGCAGCTTGTCGGCGGGAGGGCTCTACAATGAGCAGTTCTTC.

V gene TRBV7-6 combines with J gene TRBJ2-7; 9 bases fit TRBD2. J lost 2 bases, V lost 2 bases, and 7 bases had no gene match. The V gene's germline CDR1 is SGHVS and CDR2 FNYEAQ. This CDR3 spans 16 amino acids. For the CDR3, the DNA is TGTGCCAGCAGCTTATCCCAAGCGGGAGGTGCCTACGAGCAGTACTTC. It translates to CASSLSQAGGAYEQYF.

This chain uses TRBV5-6 with TRBJ1-6, with 9 positions matching TRBD1. CDR3 length: 14 residues. CDR1 is SGHDT and CDR2 is YYEEEE in the germline V gene. The V gene end was trimmed by 3 bases and the J gene end by 8 bases; junction bases not matched to a gene: 3. The CDR3 DNA reads as TGTGCCAGCAGCTCGGACAGGGGTTATTCACCCCTCCACTTT. Translation gives CASSSDRGYSPLHF.